This T cell receptor beta chain was captured by sequencing in a study of persistence of HIV-infected CD4 T cells. Study context: Suppressive ART had lasted a median of around 8 years. A larger, less memory-rich fraction responded to anti-CD3/anti-CD28 beads than to antigen.

Nonspecific anti-CD3/anti-CD28 bead stimulation represents the broad CD4+ T cell repertoire. CD4+ T cells upregulating both CD40 ligand and CD69 were sorted as responding cells. These HIV-1-infected adults initiated suppressive ART in chronic infection. CDR1 LNHDA and CDR2 SQIVND come from the germline V gene (reference sequence). The V and J ends lost 5 bases and 4 bases, in that order; junction bases with no gene match: 6. This CDR3 spans 14 amino acids. The immunoSEQ assay was version 4, run in survey mode. Template was genomic DNA at 8 to 10 ng/uL, with up to roughly 1 ug used per sample. Method: immunoSEQ multiplex PCR; TCRdb's copy keeps in-frame clones and lacks some. Of fewer than 50,000 clones listed, approximately 90% are singletons. Turning to this clone: Its antigen is undetermined.

V is TRBV19 and J is TRBJ2-7; 9 nucleotides agree with TRBD1. The sample here was CD4+ T cells sorted from PBMCs after roughly 18-hour stimulation, taken from a patient who received antiretroviral therapy. The clonotype comes from an adult man with HIV who was CMV-seropositive. The CDR3 coding sequence is TGTGCCAGTAGTTCGGACAGGGGAGGTTACGAGCAGTACTTC. Translating gives CASSSDRGGYEQYF.